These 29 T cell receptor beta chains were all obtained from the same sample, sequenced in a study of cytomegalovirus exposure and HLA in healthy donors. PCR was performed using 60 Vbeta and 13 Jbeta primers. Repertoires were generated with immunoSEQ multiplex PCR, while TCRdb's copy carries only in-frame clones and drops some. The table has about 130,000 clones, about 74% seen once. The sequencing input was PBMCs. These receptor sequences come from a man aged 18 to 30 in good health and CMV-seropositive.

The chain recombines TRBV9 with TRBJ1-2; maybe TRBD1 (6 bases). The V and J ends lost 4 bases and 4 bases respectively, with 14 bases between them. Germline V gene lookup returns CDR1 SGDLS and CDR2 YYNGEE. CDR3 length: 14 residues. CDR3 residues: CASSTSGGTYGYTF. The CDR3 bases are TGTGCCAGCAGCACCAGCGGGGGCACCTATGGCTACACCTTC.

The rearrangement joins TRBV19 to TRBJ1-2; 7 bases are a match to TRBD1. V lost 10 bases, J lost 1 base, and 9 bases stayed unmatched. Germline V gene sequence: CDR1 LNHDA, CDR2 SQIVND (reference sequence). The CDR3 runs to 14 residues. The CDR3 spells CATRLGGLNYGYTF. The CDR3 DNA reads TGTGCCACTCGCCTAGGGGGCCTTAACTATGGCTACACCTTC.

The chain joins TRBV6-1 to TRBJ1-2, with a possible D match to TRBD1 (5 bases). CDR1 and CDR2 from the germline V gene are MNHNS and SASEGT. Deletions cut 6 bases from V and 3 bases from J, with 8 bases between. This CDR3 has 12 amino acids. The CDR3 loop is CASRQVDYGYTF. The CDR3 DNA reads TGTGCCAGCAGACAGGTGGACTATGGCTACACCTTC.

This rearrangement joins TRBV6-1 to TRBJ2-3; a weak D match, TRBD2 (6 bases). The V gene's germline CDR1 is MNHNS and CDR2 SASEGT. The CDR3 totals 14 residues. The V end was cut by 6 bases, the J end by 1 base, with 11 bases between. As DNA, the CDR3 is TGTGCCAGCAGGGAGGGTTTCCGCACAGATACGCAGTATTTT. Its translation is CASREGFRTDTQYF.

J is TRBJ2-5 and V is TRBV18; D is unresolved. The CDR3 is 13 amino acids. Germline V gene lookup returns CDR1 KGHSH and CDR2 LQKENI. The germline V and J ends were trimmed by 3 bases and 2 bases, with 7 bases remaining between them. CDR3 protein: CASSPRLQETQYF. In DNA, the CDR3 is TGTGCCAGCTCACCGCGACTTCAAGAGACCCAGTACTTC.

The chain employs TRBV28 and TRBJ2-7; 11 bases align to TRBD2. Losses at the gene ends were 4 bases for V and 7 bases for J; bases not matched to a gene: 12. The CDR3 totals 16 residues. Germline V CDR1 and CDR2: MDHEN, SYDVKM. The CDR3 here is CASSSLWVAGGEEQYF. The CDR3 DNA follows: TGTGCCAGCAGTTCCCTCTGGGTAGCGGGAGGGGAGGAGCAGTACTTC.

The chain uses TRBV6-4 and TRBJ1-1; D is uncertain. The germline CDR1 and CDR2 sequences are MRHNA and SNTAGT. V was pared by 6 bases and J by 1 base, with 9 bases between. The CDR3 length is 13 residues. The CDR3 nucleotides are TGTGCCAGCAGCCTGACAAGGAACACTGAAGCTTTCTTT. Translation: CASSLTRNTEAFF.

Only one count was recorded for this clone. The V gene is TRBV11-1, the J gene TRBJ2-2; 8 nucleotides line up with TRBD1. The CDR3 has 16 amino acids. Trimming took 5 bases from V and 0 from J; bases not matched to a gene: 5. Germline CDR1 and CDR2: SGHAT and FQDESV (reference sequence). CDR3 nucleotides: TGTGCCAGCAGCGACCGGGACAGGACGAACACCGGGGAGCTGTTTTTT. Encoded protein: CASSDRDRTNTGELFF.

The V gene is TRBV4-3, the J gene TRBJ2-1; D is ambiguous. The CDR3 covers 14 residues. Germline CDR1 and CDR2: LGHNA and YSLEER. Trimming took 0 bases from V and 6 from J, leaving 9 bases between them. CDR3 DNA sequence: TGCGCCAGCAGCCAAGAAGGCAGAGGCAATGAGCAGTTCTTC. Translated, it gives CASSQEGRGNEQFF.

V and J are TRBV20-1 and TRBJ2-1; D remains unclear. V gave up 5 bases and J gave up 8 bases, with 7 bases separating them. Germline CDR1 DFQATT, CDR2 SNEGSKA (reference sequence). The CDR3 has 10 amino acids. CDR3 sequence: CSAFTHEQFF. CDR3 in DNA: TGCAGTGCTTTTACACATGAGCAGTTCTTC.

The CDR3 loop reads CASSDRGQDYGYTF. CDR3 DNA: TGCGCCAGCAGCGACAGGGGGCAGGACTATGGCTACACCTTC. This chain joins TRBV5-1 and TRBJ1-2; 10 bases are a match to TRBD1. The CDR3 is made up of 14 amino acids. Germline assignment: CDR1 SGHRS and CDR2 YFSETQ. V dropped 4 bases and J dropped 3; count of bases not matched to a gene: 3.

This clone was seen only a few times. In DNA, the CDR3 is TGTGCCAGCAGCCAACCCGGCGGGGTCAGCAATCAGCCCCAGCATTTT. This sequence encodes CASSQPGGVSNQPQHF. The V and J genes are TRBV28 and TRBJ1-5; no clear D. The CDR3 totals 16 residues. Germline V CDR1 and CDR2: MDHEN, SYDVKM. Trimming took off 6 bases at V and 1 base at J, with 16 bases between the two ends.

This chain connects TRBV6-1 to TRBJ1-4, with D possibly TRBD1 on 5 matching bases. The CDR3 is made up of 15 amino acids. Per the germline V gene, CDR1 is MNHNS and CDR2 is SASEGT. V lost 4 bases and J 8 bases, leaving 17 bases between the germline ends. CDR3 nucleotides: TGTGCCAGCAGTGTCCAGGGTATATTAGTGGAAAAACTGTTTTTT. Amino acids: CASSVQGILVEKLFF.

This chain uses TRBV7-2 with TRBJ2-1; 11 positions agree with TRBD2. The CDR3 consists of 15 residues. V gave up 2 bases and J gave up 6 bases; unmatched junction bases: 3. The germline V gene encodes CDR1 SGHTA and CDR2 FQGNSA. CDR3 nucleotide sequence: TGTGCCAGCAGCTTAAGACTAGCGGGACCCAATGAGCAGTTCTTC. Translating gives CASSLRLAGPNEQFF.

CDR3 sequence reads: CASSLVGGLYEQYF. In DNA form, the CDR3 reads TGTGCCAGCAGTTTGGTTGGAGGGCTCTACGAGCAGTACTTC. This chain links TRBV27 with TRBJ2-7; possibly TRBD2 for D (6 bases). The germline gives CDR1 MNHEY, CDR2 SMNVEV (reference sequence). This CDR3 has 14 amino acids. Between the trimmed V and J ends, which lost 3 bases and 3 bases, there was a span of 12 bases.

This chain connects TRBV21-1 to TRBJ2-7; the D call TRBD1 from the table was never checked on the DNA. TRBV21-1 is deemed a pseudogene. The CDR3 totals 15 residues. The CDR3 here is CASILGTGIFYEQYF. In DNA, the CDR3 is TGTGCCAGCATCCTAGGGACAGGGATTTTCTACGAGCAGTACTTC.

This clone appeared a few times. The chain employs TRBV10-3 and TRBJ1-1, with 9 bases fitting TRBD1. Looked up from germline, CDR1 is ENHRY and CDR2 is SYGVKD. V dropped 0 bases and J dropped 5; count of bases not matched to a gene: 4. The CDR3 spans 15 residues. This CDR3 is CAISESGQGGTEAFF. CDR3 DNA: TGTGCCATCAGTGAGTCGGGACAGGGAGGGACTGAAGCTTTCTTT.

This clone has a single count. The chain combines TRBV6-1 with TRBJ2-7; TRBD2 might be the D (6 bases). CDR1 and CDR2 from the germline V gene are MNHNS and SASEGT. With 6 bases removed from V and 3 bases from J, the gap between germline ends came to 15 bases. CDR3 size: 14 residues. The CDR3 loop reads CASSPGTGNYEQYF. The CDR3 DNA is TGTGCCAGCAGCCCCGGGACTGGAAACTACGAGCAGTACTTC.

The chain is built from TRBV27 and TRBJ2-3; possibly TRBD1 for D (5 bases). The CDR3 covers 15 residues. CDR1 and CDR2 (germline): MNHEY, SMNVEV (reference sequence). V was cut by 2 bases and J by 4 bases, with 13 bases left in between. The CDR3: CASSLSGAFADTQYF. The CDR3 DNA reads TGTGCCAGCAGTTTAAGTGGGGCGTTCGCAGATACGCAGTATTTT.

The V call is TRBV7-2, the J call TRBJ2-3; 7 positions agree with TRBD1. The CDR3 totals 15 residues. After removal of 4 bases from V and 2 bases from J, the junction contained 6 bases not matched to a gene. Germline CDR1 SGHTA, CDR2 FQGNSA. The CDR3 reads CASSSQGQYTDTQYF. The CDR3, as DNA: TGTGCCAGCAGCTCCCAGGGACAGTACACAGATACGCAGTATTTT.

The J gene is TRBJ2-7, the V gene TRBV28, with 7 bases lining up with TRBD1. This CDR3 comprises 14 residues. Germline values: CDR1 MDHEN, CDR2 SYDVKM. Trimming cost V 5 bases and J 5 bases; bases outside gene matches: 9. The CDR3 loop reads CASSPLTGIHEQYF. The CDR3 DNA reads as TGTGCCAGCAGTCCCCTGACAGGGATCCACGAGCAGTACTTC. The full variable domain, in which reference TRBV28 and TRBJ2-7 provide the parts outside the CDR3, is DVKVTQSSRYLVKRTGEKVFLECVQDMDHENMFWYRQDPGLGLRLIYFSYDVKMKEKGDIPEGYSVSREKKERFSLILESASTNQTSMYLCASSPLTGIHEQYFGPGTRLTVT.

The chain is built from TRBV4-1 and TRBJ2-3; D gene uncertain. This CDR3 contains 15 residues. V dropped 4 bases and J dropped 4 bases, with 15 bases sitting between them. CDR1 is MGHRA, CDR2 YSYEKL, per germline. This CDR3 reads CASSRIVVEADTQYF. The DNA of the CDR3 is TGCGCCAGCAGCCGAATCGTAGTTGAAGCAGATACGCAGTATTTT.

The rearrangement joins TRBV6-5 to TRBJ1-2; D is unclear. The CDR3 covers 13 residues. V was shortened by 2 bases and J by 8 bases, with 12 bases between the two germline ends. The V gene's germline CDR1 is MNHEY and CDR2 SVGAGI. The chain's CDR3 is CASSYTGEWGYTF. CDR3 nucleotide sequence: TGTGCCAGCAGTTACACGGGAGAATGGGGCTACACCTTC.

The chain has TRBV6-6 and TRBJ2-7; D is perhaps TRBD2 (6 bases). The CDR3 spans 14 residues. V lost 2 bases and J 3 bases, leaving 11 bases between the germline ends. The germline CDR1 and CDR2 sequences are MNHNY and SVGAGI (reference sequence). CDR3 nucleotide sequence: TGTGCCAGCAGTTACACGGGGGTCGACTACGAGCAGTACTTC. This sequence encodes CASSYTGVDYEQYF.

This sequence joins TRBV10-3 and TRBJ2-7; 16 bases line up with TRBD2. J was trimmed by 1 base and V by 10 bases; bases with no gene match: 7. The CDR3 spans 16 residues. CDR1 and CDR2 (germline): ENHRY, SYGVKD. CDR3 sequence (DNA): TGTGCCACGGGGACTAGCGGGGGGGCCGTATCCTACGAGCAGTACTTC. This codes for CATGTSGGAVSYEQYF.

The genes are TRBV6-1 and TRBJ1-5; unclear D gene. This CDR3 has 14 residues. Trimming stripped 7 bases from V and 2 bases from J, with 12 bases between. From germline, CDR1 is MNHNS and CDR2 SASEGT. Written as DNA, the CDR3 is TGTGCCAGCAAGGCAGACCTAGGCAATCAGCCCCAGCATTTT. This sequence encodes CASKADLGNQPQHF.

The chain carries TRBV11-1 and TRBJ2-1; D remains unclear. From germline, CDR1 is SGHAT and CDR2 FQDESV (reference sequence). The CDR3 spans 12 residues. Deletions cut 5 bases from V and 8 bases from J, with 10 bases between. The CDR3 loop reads CASSPTNYEQFF. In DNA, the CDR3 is TGTGCCAGCAGCCCAACCAACTATGAGCAGTTCTTC.

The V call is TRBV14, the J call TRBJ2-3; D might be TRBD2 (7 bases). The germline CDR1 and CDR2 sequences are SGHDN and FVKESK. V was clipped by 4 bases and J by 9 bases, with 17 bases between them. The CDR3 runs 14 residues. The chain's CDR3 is CASSPAGGAGTQYF. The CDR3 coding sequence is TGTGCCAGCAGCCCCGCTGGGGGGGCAGGAACGCAGTATTTT.

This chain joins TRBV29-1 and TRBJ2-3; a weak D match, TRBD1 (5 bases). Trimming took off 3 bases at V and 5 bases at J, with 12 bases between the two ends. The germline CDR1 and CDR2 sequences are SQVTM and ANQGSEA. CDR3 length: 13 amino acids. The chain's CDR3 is CSVEQGAGDTQYF. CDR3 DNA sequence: TGCAGCGTTGAGCAAGGGGCAGGAGATACGCAGTATTTT.